The clone carrying this T cell receptor (beta chain) was detected ten times or more. Library preparation (for TCRbeta) was performed with unique molecular identifiers. TCRdb reanalysed the PCR reads using MiXCR and keeps one entry per CDR3 protein. The table records about 72,000 distinct CDR3 sequences, about 6.7% of them present only once. The data derive from a study of T-cell reconstitution after alpha-beta-depleted transplantation in children. The input for sequencing was PBMCs from the stem cell graft donor, taken from the stem cell graft. The sequence derives from a human donor who donated a stem cell graft to a child with acute lymphoblastic leukemia.

The CDR3 here is CASSWGQGDVLTF. In DNA, the CDR3 is TGTGCCAGCAGTTGGGGGCAGGGGGACGTCCTGACTTTC. This chain connects TRBV12-3 or TRBV12-4 to TRBJ2-6, with 7 bases lining up with TRBD1. CDR3 length: 13 residues. Trimming cost V 4 bases and J 11 bases; bases outside gene matches: 5.